These 8 T cell receptor beta chains were sequenced from one sample in a study of shared clonotypes between healthy human individuals. CD45RO-negative CD8 cells positively selected for CCR7 made up the naive population, which excluded terminally differentiated effector memory CD45RA+ cells. TCRdb's table, derived via immunoSEQ multiplex PCR, lists solely in-frame clones and lacks some. The data contain 800,000 or so clones, 96% of them seen just once; the ten biggest clones take up about 0.25%. The specimen was naive CD8+ T cells sorted from blood. The receptors derive from a man aged 25-40 years in good health.

The count of this clone is one. This chain uses TRBV7-9 with TRBJ1-1; D may be TRBD1 (6 bases). This CDR3 region has 14 residues. Trimming removed 5 bases from V and 5 bases from J, with 15 bases in between. Germline assignment: CDR1 SEHNR and CDR2 FQNEAQ (reference sequence). CDR3 protein: CASSISQGMTEAFF. The CDR3 nucleotides read TGTGCCAGCAGCATAAGTCAGGGGATGACTGAAGCTTTCTTT.

The chain recombines TRBV14 with TRBJ2-1; 8 bases are a match to TRBD2. With 6 bases clipped from V and 5 bases from J, the junction kept 9 bases outside the gene matches. Per the germline V gene, CDR1 is SGHDN and CDR2 is FVKESK. This CDR3 has 15 amino acids. CDR3 in amino acids: CASSTVAGRNNEQFF. CDR3 coding DNA: TGTGCCAGCAGTACCGTAGCGGGACGAAACAATGAGCAGTTCTTC.

The chain combines TRBV6-1 with TRBJ2-7; D remains ambiguous. Looked up from germline, CDR1 is MNHNS and CDR2 is SASEGT. The CDR3 length is 11 residues. Trimming left V 0 bases short and J 6 bases short, with 3 bases between. The CDR3 DNA follows: TGTGCCAGCAGTGAAGCGTTCGAGCAGTACTTC. Its translation is CASSEAFEQYF.

The chain links TRBV27 to TRBJ2-7; 11 positions agree with TRBD1. Trimming cost V 7 bases and J 4 bases; bases outside gene matches: 6. This CDR3 is 14 amino acids long. Germline CDR1 reads MNHEY; CDR2 reads SMNVEV (reference sequence). DNA for the CDR3: TGTGCCAGCACCCGGACAGGGGGCCTATACGAGCAGTACTTC. Residues: CASTRTGGLYEQYF.

The chain carries TRBV10-2 and TRBJ2-7; D gene uncertain. The CDR3 is 11 residues long. V was clipped by 5 bases and J by 6 bases, with 8 bases between them. Germline V gene sequence: CDR1 WSHSY, CDR2 SAAADI. The CDR3 nucleotides are TGCGCCAGCAGTCCCCCAGGCGAGCAGTACTTC. It yields the protein CASSPPGEQYF.

The V call is TRBV7-9, the J call TRBJ2-1; the D gene is possibly TRBD2 (5 bases). The CDR3 is 15 residues long. Germline V gene data show CDR1 as SEHNR and CDR2 as FQNEAQ (reference sequence). V was trimmed by 4 bases and J by 9 bases, leaving 19 bases between them. The CDR3 protein is CASSSPLLPAGEQFF. CDR3 in DNA: TGTGCCAGCAGCTCCCCCCTATTACCGGCGGGTGAGCAGTTCTTC.

The rearrangement joins TRBV4-1 to TRBJ2-1, with D perhaps given as TRBD1 or TRBD2 (6 bases each). Germline V gives CDR1 MGHRA, CDR2 YSYEKL. V gave up 1 base and J gave up 8 bases, with 18 bases separating them. The CDR3 runs to 16 residues. The CDR3 region is CASSQVGEGGADEQFF. In DNA, the CDR3 is TGCGCCAGCAGCCAAGTCGGAGAGGGGGGCGCGGATGAGCAGTTCTTC.

In regard to this clone: One end of the junction does not line up with germline, which may come from a read error. This rearrangement joins TRBV7-7 to TRBJ1-1; D ambiguous. CDR3 length equals 13 residues. Germline loops: CDR1 SSHAT, CDR2 FNYEAQ (reference sequence). In DNA, the CDR3 is TGTGCTAGCAGCTTAGGTGCGGGGACTGAAGCTTTCTTT. Translating gives CASSLGAGTEAFF.